This T cell receptor (beta chain) is from a study of blood T cell repertoires in COVID-19. About the study: Sites in the United States, Italy and Spain provided acute and convalescent COVID-19 samples.

Assay: immunoSEQ multiplex PCR; the TCRdb copy retains only in-frame clones and omits some. The profile shows approximately 260,000 clones, about 80% of them singletons. Clinical history as reported by participants underpinned cohort assignment. The CDR3 extends over 15 amino acids. Trimming removed 4 bases from V and 8 bases from J, with 18 bases in between. Germline values: CDR1 SGDLS, CDR2 YYNGEE. This receptor was identified in a man aged 50-59 years who had recovered from COVID-19. The specimen was PBMCs or T cells enriched from blood (not recorded which). The rearrangement links TRBV9 to TRBJ1-4; D remains ambiguous. CDR3 coding DNA: TGTGCCAGCAGCCTGGAGGCCGGGTTGCAGGAAAAACTGTTTTTT. This translates into CASSLEAGLQEKLFF.